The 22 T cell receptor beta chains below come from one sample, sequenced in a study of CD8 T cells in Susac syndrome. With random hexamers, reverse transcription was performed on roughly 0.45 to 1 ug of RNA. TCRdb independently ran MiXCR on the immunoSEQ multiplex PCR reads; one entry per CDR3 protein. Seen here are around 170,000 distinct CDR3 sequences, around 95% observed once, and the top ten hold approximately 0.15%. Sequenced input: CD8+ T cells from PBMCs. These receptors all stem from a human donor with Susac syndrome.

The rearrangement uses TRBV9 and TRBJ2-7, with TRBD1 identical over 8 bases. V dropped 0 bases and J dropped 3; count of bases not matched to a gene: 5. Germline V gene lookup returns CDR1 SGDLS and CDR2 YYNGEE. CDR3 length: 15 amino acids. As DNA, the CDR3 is TGTGCCAGCAGCGTAGCCGCAGGGGGCTTCTACGAGCAGTACTTC. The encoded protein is CASSVAAGGFYEQYF.

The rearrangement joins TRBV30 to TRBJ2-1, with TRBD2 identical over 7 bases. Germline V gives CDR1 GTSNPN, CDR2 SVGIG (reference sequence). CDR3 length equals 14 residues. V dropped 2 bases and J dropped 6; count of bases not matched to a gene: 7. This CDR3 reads CAWSFWRGINEQFF. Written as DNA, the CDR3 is TGTGCCTGGAGTTTCTGGCGGGGGATCAATGAGCAGTTCTTC.

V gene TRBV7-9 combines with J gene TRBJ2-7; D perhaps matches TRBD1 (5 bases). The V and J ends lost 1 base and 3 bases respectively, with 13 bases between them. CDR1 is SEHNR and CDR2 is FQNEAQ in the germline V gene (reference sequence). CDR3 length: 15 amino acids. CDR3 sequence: CASSLVLGANYEQYF. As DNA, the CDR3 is TGTGCCAGCAGCTTAGTATTAGGGGCAAACTACGAGCAGTACTTC.

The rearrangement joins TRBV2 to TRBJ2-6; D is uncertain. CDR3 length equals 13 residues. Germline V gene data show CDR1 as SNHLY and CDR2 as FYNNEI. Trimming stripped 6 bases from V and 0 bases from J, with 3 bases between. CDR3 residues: CASRSSGANVLTF. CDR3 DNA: TGTGCCAGCAGGTCCTCTGGGGCCAACGTCCTGACTTTC.

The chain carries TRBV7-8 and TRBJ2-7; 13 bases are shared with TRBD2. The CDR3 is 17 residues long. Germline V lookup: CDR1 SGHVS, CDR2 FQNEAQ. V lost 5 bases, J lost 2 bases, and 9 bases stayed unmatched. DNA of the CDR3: TGTGCCAGCAGCCCAGGACTAGCGGGGGCCGATACCTACGAGCAGTACTTC. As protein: CASSPGLAGADTYEQYF.

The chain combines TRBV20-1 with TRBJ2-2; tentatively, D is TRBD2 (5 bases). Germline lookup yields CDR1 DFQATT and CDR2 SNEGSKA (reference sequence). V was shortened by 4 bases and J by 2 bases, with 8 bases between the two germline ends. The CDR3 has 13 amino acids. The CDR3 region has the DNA TGCAGTGCTAATACGGGAAACACCGGGGAGCTGTTTTTT. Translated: CSANTGNTGELFF.

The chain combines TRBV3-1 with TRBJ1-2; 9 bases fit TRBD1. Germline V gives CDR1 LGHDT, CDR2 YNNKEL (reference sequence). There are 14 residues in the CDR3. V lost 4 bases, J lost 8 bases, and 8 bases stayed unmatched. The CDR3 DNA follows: TGTGCCAGCAGCCCCGACAGGGGGTATTACGGCTACACCTTC. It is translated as CASSPDRGYYGYTF.

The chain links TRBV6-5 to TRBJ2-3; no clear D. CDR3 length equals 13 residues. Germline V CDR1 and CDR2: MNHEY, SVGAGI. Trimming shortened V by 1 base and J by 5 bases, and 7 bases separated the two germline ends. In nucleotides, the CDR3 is TGTGCCAGCAGTTACTTTATAGGAGATACGCAGTATTTT. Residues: CASSYFIGDTQYF.

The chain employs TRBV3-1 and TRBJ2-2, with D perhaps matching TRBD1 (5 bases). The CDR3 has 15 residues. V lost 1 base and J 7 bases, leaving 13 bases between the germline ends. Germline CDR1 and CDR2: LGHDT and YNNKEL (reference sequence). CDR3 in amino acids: CASSQGARAIGELFF. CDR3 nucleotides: TGTGCCAGCAGCCAAGGGGCCAGGGCCATCGGGGAGCTGTTTTTT.

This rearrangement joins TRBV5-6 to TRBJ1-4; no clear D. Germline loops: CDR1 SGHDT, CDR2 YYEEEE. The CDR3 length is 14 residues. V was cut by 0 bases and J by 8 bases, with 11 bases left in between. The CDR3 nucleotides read TGTGCCAGCAGCTTGGTCGGCGGGATGGAAAAACTGTTTTTT. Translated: CASSLVGGMEKLFF. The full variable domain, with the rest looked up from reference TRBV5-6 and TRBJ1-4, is DAGVTQSPTHLIKTRGQQVTLRCSPKSGHDTVSWYQQALGQGPQFIFQYYEEEERQRGNFPDRFSGHQFPNYSSELNVNALLLGDSALYLCASSLVGGMEKLFFGSGTQLSVL.

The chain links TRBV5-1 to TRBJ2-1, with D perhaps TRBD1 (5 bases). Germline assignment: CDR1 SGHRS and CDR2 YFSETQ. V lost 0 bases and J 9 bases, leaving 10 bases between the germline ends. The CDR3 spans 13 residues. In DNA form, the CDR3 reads TGCGCCAGCAGCTTGGGCCCAACAGGTGAGCAGTTCTTC. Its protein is CASSLGPTGEQFF.

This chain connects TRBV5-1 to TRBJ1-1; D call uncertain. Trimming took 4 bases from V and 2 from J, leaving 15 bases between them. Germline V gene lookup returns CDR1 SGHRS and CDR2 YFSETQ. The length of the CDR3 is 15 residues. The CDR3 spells CASSMNNPGNTEAFF. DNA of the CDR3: TGCGCCAGCAGCATGAATAACCCCGGTAACACTGAAGCTTTCTTT.

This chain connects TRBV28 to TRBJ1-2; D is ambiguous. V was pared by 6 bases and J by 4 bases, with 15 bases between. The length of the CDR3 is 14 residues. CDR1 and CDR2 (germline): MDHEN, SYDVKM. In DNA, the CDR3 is TGTGCCAGCAGACCAGTCCACGACTCCTATGGCTACACCTTC. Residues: CASRPVHDSYGYTF.

CDR3 DNA sequence: TGCAGTGCGCAGATTGGCAATCAGCCCCAGCATTTT. Translation gives CSAQIGNQPQHF. The V and J genes are TRBV20-1 and TRBJ1-5; no definite D call. V lost 6 bases and J lost 2, with 8 bases in between. CDR1 and CDR2 from the germline V gene are DFQATT and SNEGSKA (reference sequence). This CDR3 is built from 12 residues.

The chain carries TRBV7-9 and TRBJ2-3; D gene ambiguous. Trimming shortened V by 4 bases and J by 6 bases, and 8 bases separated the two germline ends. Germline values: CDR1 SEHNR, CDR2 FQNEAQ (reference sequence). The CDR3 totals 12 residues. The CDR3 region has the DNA TGTGCCAGCAGCTCGACGGTTGATACGCAGTATTTT. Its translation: CASSSTVDTQYF.

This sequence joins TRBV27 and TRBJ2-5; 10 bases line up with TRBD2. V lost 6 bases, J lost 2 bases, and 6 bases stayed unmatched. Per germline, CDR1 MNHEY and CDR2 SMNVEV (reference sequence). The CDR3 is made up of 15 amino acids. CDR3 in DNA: TGTGCCAGCAGATCGGCTAGCGGGAGTCAAGAGACCCAGTACTTC. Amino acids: CASRSASGSQETQYF.

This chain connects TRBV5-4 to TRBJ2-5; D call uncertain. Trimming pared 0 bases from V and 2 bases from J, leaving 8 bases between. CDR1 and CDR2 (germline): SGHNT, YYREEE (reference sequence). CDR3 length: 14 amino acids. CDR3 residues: CASSLGPTQETQYF. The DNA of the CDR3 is TGTGCCAGCAGCTTGGGACCAACTCAAGAGACCCAGTACTTC.

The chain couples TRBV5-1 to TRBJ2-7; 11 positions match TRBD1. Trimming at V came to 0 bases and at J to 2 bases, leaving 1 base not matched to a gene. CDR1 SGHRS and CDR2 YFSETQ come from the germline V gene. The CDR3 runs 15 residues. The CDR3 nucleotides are TGCGCCAGCAGCTTGGCGGGACAGGGGGCCTACGAGCAGTACTTC. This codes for CASSLAGQGAYEQYF.

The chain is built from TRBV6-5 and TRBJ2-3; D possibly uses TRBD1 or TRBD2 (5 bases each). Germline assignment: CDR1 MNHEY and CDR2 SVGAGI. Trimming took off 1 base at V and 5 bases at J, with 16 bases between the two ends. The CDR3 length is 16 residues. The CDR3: CASSYFFSGRRDTQYF. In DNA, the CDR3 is TGTGCCAGCAGTTACTTCTTTTCGGGGCGGAGAGATACGCAGTATTTT.

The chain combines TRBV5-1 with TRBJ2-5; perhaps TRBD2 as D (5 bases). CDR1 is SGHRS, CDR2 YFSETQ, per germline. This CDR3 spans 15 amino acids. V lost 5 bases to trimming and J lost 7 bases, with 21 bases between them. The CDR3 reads CASRVPGDVRGTQYF. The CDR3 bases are TGCGCCAGCAGGGTACCAGGCGACGTCCGGGGGACCCAGTACTTC.

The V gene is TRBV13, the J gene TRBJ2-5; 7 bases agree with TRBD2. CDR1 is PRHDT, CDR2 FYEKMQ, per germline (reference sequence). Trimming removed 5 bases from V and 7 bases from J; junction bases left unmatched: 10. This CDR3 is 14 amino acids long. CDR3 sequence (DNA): TGTGCCAGCAGCCGGTGGGAGCGGGGTAGGACCCAGTACTTC. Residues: CASSRWERGRTQYF.

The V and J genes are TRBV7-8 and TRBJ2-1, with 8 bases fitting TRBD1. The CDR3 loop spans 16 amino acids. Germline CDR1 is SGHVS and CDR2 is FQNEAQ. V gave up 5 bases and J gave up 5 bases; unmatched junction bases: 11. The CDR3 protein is CASSKTGGSAHNEQFF. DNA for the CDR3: TGTGCCAGCAGCAAAACAGGGGGGTCGGCACACAATGAGCAGTTCTTC.